What follows describes a single TCR beta chain. Antigen unknown. Germline lookup yields CDR1 LNHDA and CDR2 SQIVND (reference sequence). Trimming took 8 bases from V and 7 from J, leaving 11 bases between them. This CDR3 is built from 11 residues. These data belong to a study of graft-versus-host responses after intestinal transplantation. Overall study context: Recipients across the board were started on anti-thymocyte globulin induction, then kept on tacrolimus and steroids for around three years.

The method was immunoSEQ multiplex PCR; TCRdb's version includes in-frame clones alone and lacks a portion of them. The repertoire consists of 100,000 or so clones, with 85% to 95% occurring once and the leading ten covering around 1.1%. The chain recombines TRBV19 with TRBJ1-1, with D possibly TRBD1 on 5 matching bases. Sequenced here: unstimulated CD8+ T cells sorted from spleen or lymph node cells, sampled before transplant. The receptor comes from a human donor who was the organ donor for an intestinal transplant. The CDR3 spells CASFDRVEAFF. For the CDR3, the DNA is TGTGCCAGTTTCGACAGAGTTGAAGCTTTCTTT.